The 6 T cell receptor beta chains in this list originate from one sample, sequenced in a study of OX40 agonist ivuxolimab in advanced cancers. Profiling relied on immunoSEQ multiplex PCR, and the TCRdb table lists in-frame clones only, not all of them. The sample has tens of thousands of clones; approximately 90% are singletons. The material sequenced was CD4+ or CD8+ T cells sorted from blood, taken in a trial of the OX40 agonist ivuxolimab. These receptor sequences come from an adult with an advanced solid tumor such as melanoma, head and neck, liver or kidney cancer.

This chain uses TRBV19 with TRBJ2-5; D perhaps matches TRBD2 (6 bases). V lost 7 bases and J 5 bases, leaving 17 bases between the germline ends. Germline CDR1 reads LNHDA; CDR2 reads SQIVND (reference sequence). The CDR3 loop spans 14 amino acids. The CDR3 nucleotides are TGTGCCAGTAATCGGGGGACGGAAACGGAGACCCAGTACTTC. Its protein product is CASNRGTETETQYF. The full variable domain, its missing parts supplied by reference TRBV19 and TRBJ2-5, is DGGITQSPKYLFRKEGQNVTLSCEQNLNHDAMYWYRQDPGQGLRLIYYSQIVNDFQKGDIAEGYSVSREKKESFPLTVTSAQKNPTAFYLCASNRGTETETQYFGPGTRLLVL.

This rearrangement joins TRBV5-3 to TRBJ2-3; the match to TRBD1 covers 7 bases. TRBV5-3 is an ORF; its function is uncertain. The trim removed 4 bases at V and 0 bases at J, leaving 14 bases unmatched. The CDR3 sequence is 18 residues long. The CDR3 sequence: CARSQKRRQGLSTDTQYF. The CDR3 coding sequence is TGTGCCAGAAGCCAAAAACGTAGACAGGGCCTAAGCACAGATACGCAGTATTTT.

This clone was seen more than once but under ten times. V gene TRBV5-4 combines with J gene TRBJ2-7; 8 nucleotides align to TRBD1. The CDR3 spans 13 residues. The germline gives CDR1 SGHNT, CDR2 YYREEE (reference sequence). The junction had 4 bases not matched to a gene; V was cut back by 3 bases and J by 5 bases. CDR3: CASSSRQGNEQYF. CDR3 nucleotides: TGTGCCAGCAGCTCAAGACAGGGGAACGAGCAGTACTTC.

The chain's CDR3 is CASSPSGGPETQYF. In DNA, the CDR3 is TGTGCCAGCAGCCCGTCCGGGGGGCCGGAGACCCAGTACTTC. The V and J genes are TRBV7-3 and TRBJ2-5; tentative D call: TRBD2 (7 bases). Germline CDR1 and CDR2: SGHTA and FQGTGA. The V gene lost 5 bases and the J gene lost 5 bases, with 15 bases spanning the gap. The CDR3 has 14 amino acids.

This sequence joins TRBV11-2 and TRBJ2-7; 12 bases agree with TRBD2. CDR3 length: 14 amino acids. CDR1 is SGHAT and CDR2 is FQNNGV in the germline V gene. Germline trimming cut 5 bases from V and 3 bases from J; bases unmatched to any gene: 2. CDR3 DNA: TGTGCCAGCAGCCCGGGACTAGCGGGCTACGAGCAGTACTTC. It codes for CASSPGLAGYEQYF.

The V and J genes are TRBV5-4 and TRBJ2-2; the D is unclear. V shed 0 bases and J shed 1 base, with 7 bases lying between them. Germline V lookup: CDR1 SGHNT, CDR2 YYREEE (reference sequence). The CDR3 has 15 residues. The CDR3 DNA reads TGTGCCAGCAGCTTGGCCAGTCGGAACACCGGGGAGCTGTTTTTT. Its protein product is CASSLASRNTGELFF. The entire variable domain, with the rest obtained from reference TRBV5-4 and TRBJ2-2, is as follows: ETGVTQSPTHLIKTRGQQVTLRCSSQSGHNTVSWYQQALGQGPQFIFQYYREEENGRGNFPPRFSGLQFPNYSSELNVNALELDDSALYLCASSLASRNTGELFFGEGSRLTVL.